What follows are 14 T cell receptor beta chains derived from one specimen sequenced in a study of T cells in Graves' hyperthyroidism and ophthalmopathy. Researchers took RNA transcripts and amplified the TCR beta CDR3 regions from them. The HTBI set primed first-round TCR CDR3 RT-PCR. From the multiplex PCR reads, TCRdb called clonotypes with MiXCR, one entry per CDR3 protein. The profile shows approximately 400,000 distinct CDR3 sequences, more than 12% of them singletons. Sequencing used blood. The receptors were gathered from a woman in her twenties or thirties with Graves' hyperthyroidism.

This clonotype was detected many times. The rearrangement joins TRBV28 to TRBJ2-3, with 15 bases aligning to TRBD2. Germline V gene lookup returns CDR1 MDHEN and CDR2 SYDVKM. The CDR3 runs to 17 residues. After removal of 2 bases from V and 5 bases from J, the junction contained 5 bases not matched to a gene. The CDR3 here is CASSLRTSGRVQDTQYF. The DNA for the CDR3 is TGTGCCAGCAGTTTAAGGACTAGCGGGAGGGTGCAAGATACGCAGTATTTT.

The rearrangement joins TRBV10-3 to TRBJ2-2; weak D call: TRBD2 (5 bases). This CDR3 contains 16 residues. Germline V gene lookup returns CDR1 ENHRY and CDR2 SYGVKD. Trimming removed 0 bases at V and 2 bases at J, with 10 bases between. The CDR3 is CAISESAGSNTGELFF. CDR3 DNA sequence: TGTGCCATCAGTGAGTCGGCGGGTTCCAACACCGGGGAGCTGTTTTTT.

This clonotype was observed a handful of times. This sequence joins TRBV29-1 and TRBJ1-1; D is uncertain. The CDR3 consists of 11 residues. V gave up 7 bases and J gave up 1 base, with 7 bases separating them. CDR1 and CDR2 from the germline V gene are SQVTM and ANQGSEA. CDR3 DNA sequence: TGCAGCGGGGAGCGGAACACTGAAGCTTTCTTT. Residues: CSGERNTEAFF.

In this sample, this clonotype turned up many times. DNA for the CDR3: TGCAGTGCTAGAGAATTTTTGAGCGGAGCCTCCTACGAGCAGTACTTC. It encodes CSAREFLSGASYEQYF. J is TRBJ2-7 and V is TRBV20-1; D might be TRBD2 (5 bases). Trimming left V 0 bases short and J 0 bases short, with 15 bases between. The germline gives CDR1 DFQATT, CDR2 SNEGSKA (reference sequence). The CDR3 consists of 16 residues.

This clonotype was seen ten or more times. The V and J genes are TRBV30 and TRBJ2-7; TRBD2 might be the D (5 bases). This CDR3 comprises 13 residues. Germline CDR1 GTSNPN, CDR2 SVGIG (reference sequence). V lost 2 bases to trimming and J lost 1 base, with 9 bases between them. This CDR3 is CAWSKRRSYEQYF. The CDR3 nucleotides are TGTGCCTGGAGTAAGCGGAGATCCTACGAGCAGTACTTC.

Ten or more counts support this clonotype. V and J are TRBV30 and TRBJ2-3, with D perhaps matching TRBD2 (6 bases). The CDR3 length is 13 residues. Trimming took 4 bases from V and 0 from J, leaving 8 bases between them. The germline gives CDR1 GTSNPN, CDR2 SVGIG (reference sequence). CDR3 amino acids: CAWTSDSTDTQYF. The CDR3, as DNA: TGTGCCTGGACTAGCGATAGCACAGATACGCAGTATTTT.

The gene calls are TRBV3-1 and TRBJ2-1; 7 nucleotides align to TRBD2. This CDR3 spans 17 amino acids. V gave up 2 bases and J gave up 0 bases; unmatched junction bases: 7. Germline CDR1 is LGHDT and CDR2 is YNNKEL (reference sequence). DNA for the CDR3: TGTGCCAGCAGCCAATTTGGTGGCGGGAGCTCCTACAATGAGCAGTTCTTC. Its protein is CASSQFGGGSSYNEQFF.

J is TRBJ2-5 and V is TRBV3-1; D ambiguous. Germline V lookup: CDR1 LGHDT, CDR2 YNNKEL (reference sequence). V lost 0 bases, J lost 7 bases, and 6 bases lay in between. CDR3 length equals 12 residues. The CDR3 loop is CASSQDVATQYF. CDR3 coding DNA: TGTGCCAGCAGCCAAGATGTGGCGACCCAGTACTTC.

This clonotype was detected ten times or more. The V call is TRBV6-1, the J call TRBJ2-7; 12 bases agree with TRBD2. Trimming removed 3 bases from V and 1 base from J; junction bases left unmatched: 7. The germline gives CDR1 MNHNS, CDR2 SASEGT. The length of the CDR3 is 17 residues. The CDR3 region is CASSEGLAGFGSYEQYF. As DNA, the CDR3 is TGTGCCAGCAGTGAGGGACTAGCGGGCTTTGGGTCCTACGAGCAGTACTTC.

This clonotype was detected many times. The chain carries TRBV28 and TRBJ1-1; the match to TRBD1 covers 8 bases. The germline gives CDR1 MDHEN, CDR2 SYDVKM. The CDR3 is 14 amino acids. Trimming at V came to 6 bases and at J to 5 bases, leaving 8 bases not matched to a gene. CDR3 nucleotides: TGTGCCAGCAGCCTAGGACAGGGAAGGACTGAAGCTTTCTTT. Translating gives CASSLGQGRTEAFF.

This clonotype showed up just a few times. The chain combines TRBV10-3 with TRBJ2-7, with TRBD2 identical over 16 bases. V lost 1 base, J lost 6 bases, and 18 bases stayed unmatched. Germline lookup yields CDR1 ENHRY and CDR2 SYGVKD. CDR3 size: 21 residues. This CDR3 reads CAISEWFTGTSGRAQGSEQYF. The CDR3 DNA reads TGTGCCATCAGTGAGTGGTTTACTGGGACTAGCGGGAGGGCCCAGGGAAGCGAGCAGTACTTC.

This clonotype appeared a few times. V gene TRBV14 combines with J gene TRBJ1-4; D might be TRBD1 (5 bases). V was trimmed by 5 bases and J by 4 bases, leaving 11 bases between them. The CDR3 is made up of 14 amino acids. The V gene's germline CDR1 is SGHDN and CDR2 FVKESK. Here the CDR3 DNA reads TGTGCCAGCAGCTTCGCAGGGAGTAATGAAAAACTGTTTTTT. It codes for CASSFAGSNEKLFF.

This clonotype was recorded many times. The chain couples TRBV18 to TRBJ1-6; 7 nucleotides match TRBD1. Germline V CDR1 and CDR2: KGHSH, LQKENI. CDR3 length: 15 residues. V lost 3 bases and J lost 6; bases outside the gene matches: 5. The CDR3 reads CASSPGTASNSPLHF. CDR3 sequence (DNA): TGTGCCAGCTCACCGGGGACAGCGTCTAATTCACCCCTCCACTTT.

Ten or more counts support this clonotype. The chain carries TRBV20-1 and TRBJ2-2; 7 bases map to TRBD2. The CDR3 runs to 15 residues. Trimming took 3 bases from V and 6 from J; bases not matched to a gene: 10. The germline V gene encodes CDR1 DFQATT and CDR2 SNEGSKA (reference sequence). The CDR3 spells CSARTSPRVAGELFF. The DNA for the CDR3 is TGCAGTGCTAGGACTAGCCCTAGGGTTGCCGGGGAGCTGTTTTTT.